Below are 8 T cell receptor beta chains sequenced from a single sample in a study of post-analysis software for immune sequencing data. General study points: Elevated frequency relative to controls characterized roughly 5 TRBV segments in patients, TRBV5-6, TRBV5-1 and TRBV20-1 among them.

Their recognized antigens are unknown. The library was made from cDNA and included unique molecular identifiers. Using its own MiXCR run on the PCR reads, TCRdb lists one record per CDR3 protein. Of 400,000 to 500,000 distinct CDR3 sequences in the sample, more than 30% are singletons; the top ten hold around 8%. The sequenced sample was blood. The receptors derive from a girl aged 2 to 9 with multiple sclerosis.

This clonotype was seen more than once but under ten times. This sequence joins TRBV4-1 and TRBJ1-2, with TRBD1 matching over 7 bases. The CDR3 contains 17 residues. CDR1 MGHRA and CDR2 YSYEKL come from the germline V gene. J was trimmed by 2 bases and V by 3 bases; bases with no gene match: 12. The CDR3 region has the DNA TGCGCCAGCAGCCAGGGGGGCACAGGGGCCGTGAACTATGGCTACACCTTC. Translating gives CASSQGGTGAVNYGYTF.

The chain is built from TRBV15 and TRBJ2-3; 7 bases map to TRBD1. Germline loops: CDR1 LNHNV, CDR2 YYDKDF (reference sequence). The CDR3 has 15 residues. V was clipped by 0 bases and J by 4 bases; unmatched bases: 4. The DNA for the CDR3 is TGTGCCACCAGCAGAGATCGACAGGGAGCAGATACGCAGTATTTT. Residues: CATSRDRQGADTQYF.

The CDR3 DNA reads TGTGCCAGCAGCTTAACTAGGACTGGCAATGAGCAGTTCTTC. Protein sequence: CASSLTRTGNEQFF. V gene TRBV7-3 combines with J gene TRBJ2-1; a possible D gene is TRBD2 (5 bases). The V end was cut by 0 bases, the J end by 6 bases, with 9 bases between. CDR3 length: 14 residues. The germline gives CDR1 SGHTA, CDR2 FQGTGA.

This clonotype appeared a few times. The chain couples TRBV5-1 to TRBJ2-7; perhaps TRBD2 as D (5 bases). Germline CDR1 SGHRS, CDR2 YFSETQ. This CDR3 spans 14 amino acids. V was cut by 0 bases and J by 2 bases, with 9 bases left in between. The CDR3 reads CASSLGRTPYEQYF. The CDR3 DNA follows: TGCGCCAGCAGCTTGGGGAGGACTCCCTACGAGCAGTACTTC.

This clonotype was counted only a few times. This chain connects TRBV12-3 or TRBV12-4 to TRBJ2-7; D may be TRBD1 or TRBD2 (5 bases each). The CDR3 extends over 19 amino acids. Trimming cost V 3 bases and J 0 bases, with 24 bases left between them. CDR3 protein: CASSFIGDTRGKNSYEQYF. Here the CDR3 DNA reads TGTGCCAGCAGTTTTATAGGTGATACCCGGGGCAAAAACTCCTACGAGCAGTACTTC.

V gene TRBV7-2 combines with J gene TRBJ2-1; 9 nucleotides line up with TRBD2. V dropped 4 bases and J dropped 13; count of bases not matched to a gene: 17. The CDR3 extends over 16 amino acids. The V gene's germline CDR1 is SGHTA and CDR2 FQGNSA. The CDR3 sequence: CASSSDYSGSAETQFF. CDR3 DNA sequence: TGTGCCAGCAGCTCAGACTATAGCGGGAGTGCGGAGACCCAGTTCTTC. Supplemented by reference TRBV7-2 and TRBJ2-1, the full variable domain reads GAGVSQSPSNKVTEKGKDVELRCDPISGHTALYWYRQSLGQGLEFLIYFQGNSAPDKSGLPSDRFSAERTGGSVSTLTIQRTQQEDSAVYLCASSSDYSGSAETQFFGPGTRLTVL.

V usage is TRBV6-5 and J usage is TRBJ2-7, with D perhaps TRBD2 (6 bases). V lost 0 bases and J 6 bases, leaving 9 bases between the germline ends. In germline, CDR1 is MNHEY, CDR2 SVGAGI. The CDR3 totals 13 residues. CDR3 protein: CASSYSNGGEQYF. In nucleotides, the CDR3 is TGTGCCAGCAGTTACTCGAACGGGGGCGAGCAGTACTTC.

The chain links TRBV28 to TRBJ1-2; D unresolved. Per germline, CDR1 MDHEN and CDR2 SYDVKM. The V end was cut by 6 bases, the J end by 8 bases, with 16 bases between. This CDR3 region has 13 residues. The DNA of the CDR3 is TGTGCCAGCAGATTACCAAGTAGCAAGGGCTACACCTTC. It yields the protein CASRLPSSKGYTF.